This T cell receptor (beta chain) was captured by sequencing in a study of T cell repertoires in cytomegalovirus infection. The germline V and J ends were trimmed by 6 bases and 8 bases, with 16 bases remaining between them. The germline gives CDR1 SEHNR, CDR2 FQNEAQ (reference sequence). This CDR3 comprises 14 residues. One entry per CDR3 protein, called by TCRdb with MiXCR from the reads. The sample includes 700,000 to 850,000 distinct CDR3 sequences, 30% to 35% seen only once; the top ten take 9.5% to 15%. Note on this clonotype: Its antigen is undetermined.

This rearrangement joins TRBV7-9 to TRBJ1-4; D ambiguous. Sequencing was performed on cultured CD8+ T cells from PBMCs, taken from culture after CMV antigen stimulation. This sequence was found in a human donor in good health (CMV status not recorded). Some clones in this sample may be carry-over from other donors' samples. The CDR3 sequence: CASSPDPWTEKLFF. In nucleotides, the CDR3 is TGTGCCAGCAGTCCGGACCCATGGACGGAAAAACTGTTTTTT. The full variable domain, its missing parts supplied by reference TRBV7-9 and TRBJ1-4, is DTGVSQNPRHKITKRGQNVTFRCDPISEHNRLYWYRQTLGQGPEFLTYFQNEAQLEKSRLLSDRFSAERPKGSFSTLEIQRTEQGDSAMYLCASSPDPWTEKLFFGSGTQLSVL.